One T cell receptor (beta chain) is described in this entry. The antigen is not known. The data derive from a study of T cell responses to AZD1222 COVID-19 vaccine. Study-level results: An increase in Spike-specific TCR breadth and depth was observed after two AZD1222 doses. The donors showed a predominance of white British ancestry and of females, with possible underestimation of clonal diversity.

Measured with immunoSEQ multiplex PCR; TCRdb has only the in-frame clones, and not every one. The table has roughly 120,000 clones, around 90% seen once; the top ten hold around 13%. CDR3 length: 16 residues. The V end lost 1 base, the J end lost 0 bases, and 11 bases lay between the germline ends. The germline CDR1 and CDR2 sequences are SGHTA and FQGNSA. Sample: peripheral blood, taken on day 0 of MenACWY control vaccination. This clonotype was sampled from an adult in good health. The chain recombines TRBV7-2 with TRBJ2-3; no clear D gene. CDR3 in amino acids: CASSLGSGRSTDTQYF. CDR3 coding DNA: TGTGCCAGCAGCTTAGGGTCGGGCCGCAGCACAGATACGCAGTATTTT. The variable domain in full, with the rest retrieved from reference TRBV7-2 and TRBJ2-3, is GAGVSQSPSNKVTEKGKDVELRCDPISGHTALYWYRQSLGQGLEFLIYFQGNSAPDKSGLPSDRFSAERTGGSVSTLTIQRTQQEDSAVYLCASSLGSGRSTDTQYFGPGTRLTVL.